These 22 T cell receptor beta chains originate from one sample sequenced in a study of blood T cell repertoires in COVID-19. Assay used: immunoSEQ multiplex PCR; TCRdb lists only in-frame clones, some missing. The data hold a few hundred thousand clones, with about nine tenths observed a single time. The material sequenced was peripheral blood. Every receptor here comes from a woman in her twenties or thirties with COVID-19, enrolled during active disease.

This chain uses TRBV18 with TRBJ2-7; weak D call: TRBD2 (6 bases). Trimming took 3 bases from V and 7 from J, leaving 13 bases between them. This CDR3 is built from 13 residues. CDR1 is KGHSH, CDR2 LQKENI, per germline. This CDR3 is CASSPWEASEQYF. CDR3 bases: TGTGCCAGCTCACCCTGGGAGGCCTCAGAGCAGTACTTC.

The CDR3 DNA reads as TGTGCCAGCAGTTTATTGAGCGGGGAAGGCAATGAGCAGTTCTTC. Protein product: CASSLLSGEGNEQFF. V gene TRBV27 combines with J gene TRBJ2-1, with TRBD2 identical over 7 bases. The CDR3 is 15 amino acids. V trimming: 1 base; J trimming: 6 bases; junction bases outside the gene matches: 6. Germline CDR1 is MNHEY and CDR2 is SMNVEV (reference sequence).

The CDR3 bases are TGTGCCAGCCGAAGAATCGGGAGCACAGATACGCAGTATTTT. It encodes CASRRIGSTDTQYF. The V gene is TRBV7-9, the J gene TRBJ2-3; unclear D gene. With 8 bases removed from V and 0 bases from J, the gap between germline ends came to 12 bases. Germline assignment: CDR1 SEHNR and CDR2 FQNEAQ (reference sequence). This CDR3 has 14 amino acids.

This clone was seen only once. Within the sample, other DNA sequences also encode this same CDR3. The gene calls are TRBV29-1 and TRBJ1-2; no clear D. The V end was cut by 3 bases, the J end by 2 bases, with 10 bases between. Germline CDR1 is SQVTM and CDR2 is ANQGSEA. The CDR3 has 13 residues. The CDR3 protein is CSVETGSNYGYTF. The CDR3 nucleotides are TGCAGCGTTGAGACTGGGTCCAACTATGGCTACACCTTC.

The chain couples TRBV6-6 to TRBJ1-5; 9 nucleotides line up with TRBD1. This CDR3 spans 14 amino acids. Germline V gene sequence: CDR1 MNHNY, CDR2 SVGAGI (reference sequence). Losses at the gene ends were 5 bases for V and 5 bases for J; bases not matched to a gene: 4. CDR3 bases: TGTGCCAGCAGTCGGACAGGGGAAGATCAGCCCCAGCATTTT. Its translation is CASSRTGEDQPQHF.

This chain links TRBV6-5 with TRBJ1-6; D is undetermined. The CDR3 runs 16 residues. V lost 0 bases and J lost 5, with 11 bases in between. Germline-derived CDR1 and CDR2 are MNHEY and SVGAGI. CDR3 loop: CASSYSSGNHNSPLHF. CDR3 nucleotides: TGTGCCAGCAGTTACTCGTCGGGAAATCATAATTCACCCCTCCACTTT.

V is TRBV12-3 or TRBV12-4 and J is TRBJ2-3; D not resolved. V shed 3 bases and J shed 5 bases, with 3 bases lying between them. The CDR3 totals 11 residues. CDR3 loop: CASSFQDTQYF. The CDR3 bases are TGTGCCAGCAGTTTCCAAGATACGCAGTATTTT.

This chain connects TRBV4-1 to TRBJ1-1; D ambiguous. The CDR3 is 11 amino acids. Germline V gene data show CDR1 as MGHRA and CDR2 as YSYEKL. V was pared by 1 base and J by 7 bases, with 4 bases between. The CDR3: CASSQAHEAFF. CDR3 nucleotides: TGCGCCAGCAGCCAAGCCCATGAAGCTTTCTTT.

The V call is TRBV5-8, the J call TRBJ1-3; D is ambiguous. V lost 2 bases, J lost 4 bases, and 4 bases lay in between. The germline gives CDR1 SGHTS, CDR2 YDEGEE. This CDR3 has 12 amino acids. The DNA for the CDR3 is TGTGCCAGCAGCTTTATCGGAAACACCATATATTTT. As protein: CASSFIGNTIYF.

The chain has TRBV6-4 and TRBJ2-2; D is unclear. The CDR3 is 13 residues long. CDR1 and CDR2 from the germline V gene are MRHNA and SNTAGT. V lost 6 bases to trimming and J lost 6 bases, with 11 bases between them. CDR3 bases: TGTGCCAGCAGCACCGAGGCGGCCGGGGAGCTGTTTTTT. Translation gives CASSTEAAGELFF.

CDR3 protein: CASSVGLQETQYF. CDR3 DNA sequence: TGTGCCAGCTCAGTGGGACTCCAAGAGACCCAGTACTTC. J is TRBJ2-5 and V is TRBV18, with TRBD2 as a possible D gene (6 bases). The V end lost 5 bases, the J end lost 1 base, and 8 bases lay between the germline ends. Germline CDR1 reads KGHSH; CDR2 reads LQKENI. CDR3 length: 13 amino acids. The full variable domain, in which reference TRBV18 and TRBJ2-5 provide the parts outside the CDR3, is NAGVMQNPRHLVRRRGQEARLRCSPMKGHSHVYWYRQLPEEGLKFMVYLQKENIIDESGMPKERFSAEFPKEGPSILRIQQVVRGDSAAYFCASSVGLQETQYFGPGTRLLVL.

This clone was detected only once. The chain is built from TRBV7-9 and TRBJ1-5; D possibly corresponds to TRBD1 (5 bases). CDR1 is SEHNR, CDR2 FQNEAQ, per germline (reference sequence). Trimming cost V 2 bases and J 9 bases, with 8 bases left between them. The CDR3 is 12 amino acids. The CDR3: CASSLQGGPQHF. Here the CDR3 DNA reads TGTGCCAGCAGCTTACAGGGAGGGCCCCAGCATTTT.

The V and J genes are TRBV10-2 and TRBJ2-1; a possible D gene is TRBD2 (5 bases). Germline CDR1 is WSHSY and CDR2 is SAAADI. V was shortened by 2 bases and J by 9 bases, with 20 bases between the two germline ends. The CDR3 is made up of 16 amino acids. CDR3 amino acids: CASSESTGFPSPEQFF. The CDR3 nucleotides are TGCGCCAGCAGTGAGAGCACGGGGTTCCCCTCCCCTGAGCAGTTCTTC.

The gene calls are TRBV7-9 and TRBJ2-7; the match to TRBD1 covers 9 bases. V shed 9 bases and J 5 bases; nucleotides not matched to a gene: 8. CDR3 length equals 13 residues. The V gene's germline CDR1 is SEHNR and CDR2 FQNEAQ (reference sequence). This CDR3 is CASRTGAGHEQYF. The CDR3 region has the DNA TGTGCCAGTAGGACAGGGGCCGGCCACGAGCAGTACTTC.

The rearrangement links TRBV4-3 to TRBJ1-1, with unresolved D. The germline gives CDR1 LGHNA, CDR2 YSLEER. The CDR3 is 15 residues long. V lost 0 bases to trimming and J lost 4 bases, with 12 bases between them. This CDR3 reads CASSQDPRAGTEAFF. CDR3 nucleotides: TGCGCCAGCAGCCAAGATCCCCGGGCGGGCACTGAAGCTTTCTTT.

This chain links TRBV6-6 with TRBJ1-5; TRBD1 might be the D (5 bases). Germline CDR1 is MNHNY and CDR2 is SVGAGI (reference sequence). The CDR3 runs 19 residues. V lost 5 bases to trimming and J lost 2 bases, with 25 bases between them. In DNA, the CDR3 is TGTGCCAGCAGTCCTACAGACCCCCTCGCCTCGGGGGGCAATCAGCCCCAGCATTTT. Encoded protein: CASSPTDPLASGGNQPQHF.

This chain links TRBV5-4 with TRBJ2-2, with 9 bases fitting TRBD1. This CDR3 spans 15 amino acids. CDR1 and CDR2 (germline): SGHNT, YYREEE (reference sequence). J lost 6 bases, V lost 4 bases, and 7 bases had no gene match. CDR3 amino acids: CASSGTGHRAGELFF. DNA of the CDR3: TGTGCCAGCAGCGGGACAGGGCATCGTGCCGGGGAGCTGTTTTTT.

The genes are TRBV5-6 and TRBJ2-5; D gene ambiguous. The germline V and J ends were trimmed by 2 bases and 0 bases, with 11 bases remaining between them. Germline CDR1 and CDR2: SGHDT and YYEEEE. This CDR3 has 15 amino acids. The CDR3 sequence is CASSLVWAYQETQYF. The CDR3 coding sequence is TGTGCCAGCAGCTTAGTTTGGGCGTACCAAGAGACCCAGTACTTC.

In regard to this clone: One junction end does not reproduce the germline sequence, and a read error may be involved. The rearrangement links TRBV6-5 to TRBJ2-1, with TRBD2 matching 7 bases. Per germline, CDR1 MNHEY and CDR2 SVGAGI. CDR3 length: 14 amino acids. The CDR3, as DNA: TGTGCCAGCAGTTACTCCCGAGACGGGGGGAGCCAGGTCTTC. It codes for CASSYSRDGGSQVF.

This chain connects TRBV3-1 (or the pseudogene TRBV3-2) to TRBJ1-2; 11 bases map to TRBD1. Per the germline V gene, CDR1 is LGHDT and CDR2 is YNNKEL (reference sequence). This CDR3 comprises 15 residues. The V segment lost 3 bases and the J segment 5 bases; nucleotides outside the gene matches: 5. The CDR3 nucleotides read TGTGCCAGCAGCCACGAGGGACAGGGGGATTATGGCTACACCTTC. Translated, it gives CASSHEGQGDYGYTF.

The chain carries TRBV10-3 and TRBJ2-1, with a possible D match to TRBD1 (5 bases). The germline gives CDR1 ENHRY, CDR2 SYGVKD. This CDR3 spans 13 amino acids. V was clipped by 4 bases and J by 4 bases, with 8 bases between them. The CDR3 is CAISVRGYNEQFF. The CDR3 bases are TGTGCCATCAGTGTTAGGGGTTACAATGAGCAGTTCTTC.

The chain joins TRBV4-1 to TRBJ1-6; TRBD1 agrees at 8 bases. The CDR3 is 13 amino acids. The germline CDR1 and CDR2 sequences are MGHRA and YSYEKL. Unmatched junction bases numbered 5, after V lost 7 bases and J lost 9 bases. CDR3 DNA: TGCGCCAGCAAAGGGACAGGCAGTTCACCCCTCCACTTT. Translating it yields CASKGTGSSPLHF.